The present T cell receptor (beta chain) was sequenced within a study of shared clonotypes between healthy human individuals. Study-wide background: The cohort had two women and a few men, ages 18 to 49.

V was trimmed by 3 bases and J by 11 bases, leaving 16 bases between them. Germline assignment: CDR1 MNHNS and CDR2 SASEGT. The CDR3 spans 13 residues. Study observations and caveats: Rarefaction curves obtained for sorted subsets showed sequencing incomplete despite large depth. Exclusively blood specimens were collected; tissue repertoires likely differ.

Assay used: immunoSEQ multiplex PCR; TCRdb lists only in-frame clones, some missing. The table shows around 2.5 million clones, with 80% to 95% occurring only once. With respect to this clone: Antigen: not known.

The source of this sequence is a man aged 18 to 35 in good health. Some clones in this sample may be carry-over from other donors' samples. The V and J genes are TRBV6-1 and TRBJ1-1; no clear D gene. Sequenced sample: naive CD4+ T cells from PBMCs. Subset given: CD45RA+ positively selected. CDR3 in DNA: TGTGCCAGCAGTGAGCCAAGACGGCAAGGGGCTTTCTTT. Translated, it gives CASSEPRRQGAFF.